This TCR beta chain was identified in a study of response to subunit inactivated influenza vaccine (dated by TCRdb to between 2018 and 2020). At the level of the whole study: Deep quantitative T cell receptor repertoire profiling was used in the study to track responses to a trivalent subunit inactivated influenza vaccine. Study-wide conclusions, independent of this receptor: The authors proposed that each seasonal influenza vaccination may bring in only a limited number of new T cells.

Libraries were prepared through RT-PCR. The data were produced on an Illumina HiSeq 2500. TCRdb reworked the public reads: Q25 trimming with fastp, MiXCR clone assembly, productive beta chains retained. One record per CDR3 amino acid sequence lists the most common genes and DNA. The sample includes 600,000 to 700,000 distinct CDR3 sequences, with 13% to 15% observed a single time. The ten largest clones add up to 7.6% of the sample. The CDR3 covers 19 residues, taking in both the cysteine and the phenylalanine. This entry keeps only the CDR3 DNA: 57 bases, framed from base 1. At the junction V is shortened by 2 bases and J by 0 bases; bases outside the gene matches: 14. The germline V gene sets CDR1 to SQVTM and CDR2 to ANQGSEA. As regards this clonotype: What this receptor recognizes is not known. The input lacks base qualities; no much larger clone sits a single base away.

This clonotype originated in a man in his fifties or sixties who received an inactivated influenza vaccine. Donor details come from another sample of the same person, matched by shared clones. Recombination joined TRBV29-1 with TRBJ2-1; 9 of the junction bases match TRBD1. The sample in question was PBMCs from blood, obtained less than 15 days before vaccination. This receptor has the CDR3 CSVERGDRGAGGSYNEQFF. The DNA sequence reads TGCAGCGTTGAAAGGGGAGACAGGGGGGCCGGGGGCTCCTACAATGAGCAGTTCTTC.